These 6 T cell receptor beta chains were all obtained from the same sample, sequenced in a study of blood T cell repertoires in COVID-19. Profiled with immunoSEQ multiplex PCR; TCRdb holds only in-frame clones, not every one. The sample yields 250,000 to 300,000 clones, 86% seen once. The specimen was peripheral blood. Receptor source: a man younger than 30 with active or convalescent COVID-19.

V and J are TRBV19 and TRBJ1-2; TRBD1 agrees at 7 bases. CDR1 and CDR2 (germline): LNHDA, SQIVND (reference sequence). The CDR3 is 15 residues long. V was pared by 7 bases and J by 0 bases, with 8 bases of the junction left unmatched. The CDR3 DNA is TGTGCCAGTACCTACTCGACAGGGACTAACTATGGCTACACCTTC. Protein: CASTYSTGTNYGYTF.

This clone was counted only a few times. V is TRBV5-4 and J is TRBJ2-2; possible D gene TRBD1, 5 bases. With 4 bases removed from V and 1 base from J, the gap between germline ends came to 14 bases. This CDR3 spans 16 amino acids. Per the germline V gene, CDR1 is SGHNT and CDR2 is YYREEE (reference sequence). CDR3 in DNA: TGTGCCAGCAGCCCGCCCGACAGACTGAACACCGGGGAGCTGTTTTTT. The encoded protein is CASSPPDRLNTGELFF.

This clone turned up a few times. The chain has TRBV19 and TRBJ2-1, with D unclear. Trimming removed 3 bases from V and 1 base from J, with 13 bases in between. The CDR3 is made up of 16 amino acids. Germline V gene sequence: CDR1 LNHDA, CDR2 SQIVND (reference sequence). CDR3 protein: CASSIAWATSYNEQFF. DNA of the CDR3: TGTGCCAGTAGTATTGCGTGGGCAACGTCCTACAATGAGCAGTTCTTC.

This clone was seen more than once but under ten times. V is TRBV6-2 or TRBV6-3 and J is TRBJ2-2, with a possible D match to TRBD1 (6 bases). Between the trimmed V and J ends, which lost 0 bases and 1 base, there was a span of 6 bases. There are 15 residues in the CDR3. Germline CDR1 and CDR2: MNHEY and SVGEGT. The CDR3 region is CASSYSGQNTGELFF. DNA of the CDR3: TGTGCCAGCAGTTACTCGGGACAGAACACCGGGGAGCTGTTTTTT.

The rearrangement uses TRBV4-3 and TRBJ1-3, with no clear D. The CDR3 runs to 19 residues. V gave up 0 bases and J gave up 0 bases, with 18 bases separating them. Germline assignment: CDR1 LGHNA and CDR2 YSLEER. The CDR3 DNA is TGCGCCAGCAGCCAAGAGCCAGGCCGTGCCCGATTCTCTGGAAACACCATATATTTT. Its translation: CASSQEPGRARFSGNTIYF.

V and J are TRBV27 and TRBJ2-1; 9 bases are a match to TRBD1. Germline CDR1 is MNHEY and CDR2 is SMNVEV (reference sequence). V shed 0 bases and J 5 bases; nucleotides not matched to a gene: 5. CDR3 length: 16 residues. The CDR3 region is CASSLSPGQGDNEQFF. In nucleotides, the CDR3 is TGTGCCAGCAGTTTATCGCCGGGACAGGGAGACAATGAGCAGTTCTTC.